These 7 T cell receptor beta chains originate from one sample sequenced in a study of T cells in localized non-small cell lung cancer. Profiled with immunoSEQ multiplex PCR; TCRdb holds only in-frame clones, not every one. Of about 79,000 clones listed, roughly 86% are singletons. The sequenced sample was peripheral blood, obtained before any cancer treatment. The receptors were gathered from a female donor older than 55 with stage I lung adenocarcinoma.

The chain employs TRBV28 and TRBJ2-1; 8 bases are shared with TRBD2. The ends lost 7 bases at V and 5 bases at J; junction bases unmatched: 10. This CDR3 is 15 amino acids long. Germline V CDR1 and CDR2: MDHEN, SYDVKM. The CDR3 DNA reads as TGTGCCAGCACAAGGGCGGGAGGAAAACACAATGAGCAGTTCTTC. It translates to CASTRAGGKHNEQFF.

This clone was recorded only once. CDR3 amino acids: CASSTPSTRDEQYF. As DNA, the CDR3 is TGTGCCAGCAGCACACCTTCTACTAGGGACGAGCAGTACTTC. V gene TRBV7-9 combines with J gene TRBJ2-5, with a tentative D call TRBD2 (5 bases). TRBJ2-7 explains the end of the DNA better; the J call may be wrong. The germline V gene encodes CDR1 SEHNR and CDR2 FQNEAQ (reference sequence). The CDR3 has 14 residues.

The chain employs TRBV7-3 and TRBJ2-2, with 11 positions matching TRBD2. There are 16 residues in the CDR3. Germline trimming cut 6 bases from V and 6 bases from J; bases unmatched to any gene: 9. CDR1 SGHTA and CDR2 FQGTGA come from the germline V gene. The CDR3 is CASRQTSGISAGELFF. As DNA, the CDR3 is TGTGCCAGCAGGCAGACTAGCGGGATTTCGGCCGGGGAGCTGTTTTTT.

The chain is built from TRBV4-2 and TRBJ2-1, with 9 bases lining up with TRBD2. The CDR3 consists of 16 residues. V trimming: 4 bases; J trimming: 7 bases; junction bases outside the gene matches: 11. In germline, CDR1 is LGHNA, CDR2 YNFKEQ. In DNA, the CDR3 is TGTGCCAGCAGCCGCGCAGCGGGGGGACAATCGAATGAGCAGTTCTTC. As protein: CASSRAAGGQSNEQFF.

V gene TRBV6-5 combines with J gene TRBJ2-7, with TRBD1 identical over 9 bases. CDR1 MNHEY and CDR2 SVGAGI come from the germline V gene. V was pared by 8 bases and J by 7 bases, with 9 bases of the junction left unmatched. This CDR3 spans 13 amino acids. The CDR3 coding sequence is TGTGCCAGCGTCAACAGGGGGCGAGGGGAGCAGTACTTC. It is translated as CASVNRGRGEQYF.

The V and J genes are TRBV5-1 and TRBJ2-5; D may match TRBD1 or TRBD2 (6 bases each). In germline, CDR1 is SGHRS, CDR2 YFSETQ. The length of the CDR3 is 15 residues. V was shortened by 0 bases and J by 6 bases, with 15 bases between the two germline ends. CDR3 nucleotides: TGCGCCAGCAGCTTGGACGTCGGGGGCGGGAAGACCCAGTACTTC. It is translated as CASSLDVGGGKTQYF.

This sequence joins TRBV5-4 and TRBJ1-2; 10 nucleotides agree with TRBD1. The V segment lost 5 bases and the J segment 4 bases; nucleotides outside the gene matches: 5. The CDR3 runs to 14 residues. Germline V gene lookup returns CDR1 SGHNT and CDR2 YYREEE (reference sequence). CDR3 in amino acids: CASSIRDRGYGYTF. CDR3 coding DNA: TGTGCCAGCAGTATTCGGGACAGGGGCTATGGCTACACCTTC.